A selection of T cell receptor beta chains follows, all from one sample in a study of blood T cells in healthy people across ages. TCRdb redid the calling of the 5' RACE reads with MiXCR, one entry per CDR3 protein. The sample lists about 1.4 million distinct CDR3 sequences; roughly 60% were seen once. The specimen was blood. Receptor source: a man aged 18 to 30 in good health. The CDR3 runs from the conserved cysteine through the conserved F or W. A D gene is named only where the DNA matches it firmly. Clone size is stated in some rows and not others, as once, few, many or a class when expanded.

d_call,clone_size,j_call,cdr3_length,v_call,cdr3_aa,cdr3_nt
TRBD1,few,TRBJ1-5,15,TRBV5-1,CASSLAGQYNQPQHF,TGCGCCAGCAGCTTGGCGGGACAGTACAATCAGCCCCAGCATTTT
TRBD2,few,TRBJ2-1,16,TRBV10-3,CAIRDRLAGTYNEQFF,TGTGCCATCAGGGACAGACTAGCGGGGACCTACAATGAGCAGTTCTTC
TRBD2,-,TRBJ2-7,15,TRBV4-1,CASSRSGGSPYEQYF,TGCGCCAGCAGCCGGTCTGGCGGGAGCCCCTACGAGCAGTACTTC
-,-,TRBJ2-3,14,TRBV2,CASRARTGTDTQYF,TGTGCCAGCAGGGCCAGGACAGGCACAGATACGCAGTATTTT
-,-,TRBJ2-7,15,TRBV11-2,CASSIHHSVSYEQYF,TGTGCCAGCAGCATACATCATAGTGTTTCCTACGAGCAGTACTTC
-,-,TRBJ2-1,14,TRBV2,CASKEEGAVDEQFF,TGTGCCAGCAAAGAGGAGGGGGCAGTGGATGAGCAGTTCTTC
-,-,TRBJ2-3,12,TRBV7-9,CATSSSLDTQYF,TGTGCCACCTCATCATCCCTAGATACGCAGTATTTT
-,-,TRBJ2-5,13,TRBV5-1,CASSLEGDETQYF,TGCGCCAGCAGCTTGGAGGGGGATGAGACCCAGTACTTC
-,-,TRBJ2-7,13,TRBV12-3/TRBV12-4,CASRAVGSYEQYF,TGTGCCAGCAGGGCGGTCGGCTCCTACGAGCAGTACTTC
-,once,TRBJ2-7,15,TRBV4-3,CASSSRASVTYEQYF,TGCGCCAGCAGCTCCCGCGCTTCAGTGACCTACGAGCAGTACTTC
-,few,TRBJ2-7,15,TRBV28,CASSLTGTPTYEQYF,TGTGCCAGCAGTCTCACCGGGACACCAACCTACGAGCAGTACTTC
TRBD2,-,TRBJ2-7,14,TRBV29-1,CSVDSGDSYNEQYF,TGCAGCGTCGATAGCGGGGACTCCTACAATGAGCAGTACTTC
TRBD1,-,TRBJ2-3,18,TRBV4-3,CASSQAPPETGSTDTQYF,TGCGCCAGCAGCCAAGCCCCACCCGAGACAGGGTCCACAGATACGCAGTATTTT
-,many,TRBJ2-5,13,TRBV5-1,CASSLNGQETQYF,TGCGCCAGCAGCTTGAACGGTCAAGAGACCCAGTACTTC
-,-,TRBJ2-7,15,TRBV7-2,CASSLGQGPPYEQYF,TGTGCCAGCAGCTTAGGCCAGGGTCCTCCCTACGAGCAGTACTTC
-,-,TRBJ2-3,13,TRBV6-6,CVSLKADTDTQYF,TGTGTCAGCTTGAAGGCAGACACAGATACGCAGTATTTT
-,-,TRBJ2-7,11,TRBV29-1,CSVTRDYEQYF,TGCAGCGTTACACGCGACTACGAGCAGTACTTC
-,-,TRBJ2-1,16,TRBV3-1,CASSQPRKGTYNEQFF,TGTGCCAGCAGCCAACCCAGGAAAGGTACCTACAATGAGCAGTTCTTC
TRBD2,-,TRBJ2-7,14,TRBV29-1,CSVLAGTSGYEQYF,TGCAGCGTCCTTGCCGGGACTAGCGGCTACGAGCAGTACTTC
-,-,TRBJ1-3,18,TRBV12-3/TRBV12-4,CASNSEGGKQASGNTIYF,TGTGCCAGCAACTCTGAAGGGGGGAAACAGGCCTCTGGAAACACCATATATTTT
TRBD1,few,TRBJ2-7,17,TRBV27,CASSLSMGTGLRYEQYF,TGTGCCAGCAGTTTATCAATGGGGACAGGGTTACGGTACGAGCAGTACTTC
-,once,TRBJ2-3,16,TRBV21-1,CASSPRFAGRVDTQYF,TGTGCCAGCAGCCCGAGGTTTGCAGGGAGGGTTGATACGCAGTATTTT
-,-,TRBJ1-2,14,TRBV6-2/TRBV6-3,CASSTPDGNYGYTF,TGTGCCAGCAGCACCCCGGACGGCAACTATGGCTACACCTTC
-,-,TRBJ2-5,15,TRBV3-1,CASSQDFVGGETQYF,TGTGCCAGCAGCCAAGATTTCGTAGGGGGAGAGACCCAGTACTTC
-,once,TRBJ2-7,17,TRBV5-1,CASSSTTKDGLLYEQYF,TGCGCCAGCAGCTCGACGACCAAAGACGGACTTCTCTACGAGCAGTACTTC
-,few,TRBJ2-1,18,TRBV7-9,CASSDYRGGGADYNEQFF,TGTGCCAGCAGCGACTATAGGGGTGGGGGGGCCGACTACAATGAGCAGTTCTTC
-,-,TRBJ1-5,14,TRBV5-6,CASSFGTSLGPQHF,TGTGCCAGCAGCTTCGGGACCTCCCTGGGGCCCCAGCATTTT
-,once,TRBJ2-7,13,TRBV4-2,CASSQWGRDEQYF,TGTGCCAGCAGCCAGTGGGGACGGGACGAGCAGTACTTC
-,-,TRBJ2-5,13,TRBV6-2/TRBV6-3,CASRGIPQETQYF,TGTGCCAGCAGGGGGATCCCACAAGAGACCCAGTACTTC
TRBD2,once,TRBJ2-1,18,TRBV2,CASKGLLAGGEVFDEQFF,TGTGCCAGCAAGGGCCTACTAGCGGGGGGGGAGGTTTTCGATGAGCAGTTCTTC
-,-,TRBJ1-2,13,TRBV25-1,CASSVVRGYGYTF,TGTGCCAGCAGTGTGGTCAGAGGATATGGCTACACCTTC
-,few,TRBJ2-2,17,TRBV21-1,CASIQRAGTGNTGELFF,TGTGCCAGCATCCAAAGGGCAGGGACAGGGAACACCGGGGAGCTGTTTTTT
TRBD1,few,TRBJ1-6,14,TRBV20-1,CSARGGQYNSPLHF,TGCAGTGCTAGAGGGGGACAGTATAATTCACCCCTCCACTTT
TRBD1,-,TRBJ1-2,14,TRBV12-3/TRBV12-4,CASRGDRGNYGYTF,TGTGCCAGCCGGGGGGACAGGGGAAACTATGGCTACACCTTC
TRBD1,few,TRBJ1-2,16,TRBV6-2/TRBV6-3,CASSYTLGQGNYGYTF,TGTGCCAGCAGTTACACCCTCGGACAGGGGAACTATGGCTACACCTTC
-,-,TRBJ2-7,14,TRBV20-1,CSAALRGLDYREFF,TGCAGTGCCGCCCTAAGGGGTTTGGATTACAGGGAGTTCTTC
-,-,TRBJ2-1,12,TRBV4-1,CASSQLRNEQFF,TGCGCCAGCAGCCAACTTCGCAATGAGCAGTTCTTC
-,many,TRBJ2-3,14,TRBV12-3/TRBV12-4,CASLRTTTLHTQYF,TGTGCCAGCCTTAGAACGACAACTCTCCATACGCAGTATTTT
-,-,TRBJ2-1,15,TRBV28,CASSAAEGSYNEQFF,TGTGCCAGCAGTGCAGCTGAAGGTAGCTACAATGAGCAGTTCTTC
TRBD1,few,TRBJ2-3,17,TRBV4-1,CASSHPQGQGVTDTQYF,TGCGCCAGCAGCCATCCCCAGGGACAGGGAGTCACAGATACGCAGTATTTT
-,-,TRBJ1-5,15,TRBV2,CASSGSTHSNQPQHF,TGTGCCAGCAGTGGTAGCACCCATAGCAATCAGCCCCAGCATTTT
-,-,TRBJ1-1,12,TRBV24-1,CATSVLDFEAFF,TGTGCCACCAGTGTCCTCGATTTTGAAGCTTTCTTT
-,few,TRBJ1-3,13,TRBV12-3/TRBV12-4,CASSIQGGNTIYF,TGTGCCAGCAGCATCCAGGGAGGAAACACCATATATTTT
-,few,TRBJ2-1,14,TRBV4-3,CASSQTVSTGREFF,TGCGCCAGCAGCCAAACTGTTTCGACCGGACGGGAGTTCTTC
TRBD2,many,TRBJ2-1,15,TRBV20-1,CSARYASGDYNEQFF,TGCAGTGCTAGATACGCTAGCGGAGACTACAATGAGCAGTTCTTC
TRBD1,-,TRBJ2-3,14,TRBV6-1,CASSVDRGRDTQYF,TGTGCCAGCAGTGTGGACAGGGGGCGGGATACGCAGTATTTT
-,-,TRBJ2-7,15,TRBV27,CASSWGTASWYEQYF,TGTGCCAGCAGTTGGGGAACAGCCTCATGGTACGAGCAGTACTTC
TRBD1,-,TRBJ2-1,19,TRBV29-1,CSVESDREDLIVAYNEQFF,TGCAGCGTTGAATCGGACAGGGAGGACCTTATTGTCGCCTACAATGAGCAGTTCTTC
-,-,TRBJ2-3,14,TRBV9,CASSAPPSYDTQYF,TGTGCCAGCAGCGCCCCCCCGTCATATGATACGCAGTATTTT
TRBD1,-,TRBJ2-7,14,TRBV7-2,CASSLETGLGEQYF,TGTGCCAGCAGCTTAGAGACAGGGTTGGGCGAGCAGTACTTC
TRBD1,-,TRBJ2-5,16,TRBV6-5,CASSYYRDRVDETQYF,TGTGCCAGCAGTTACTATCGGGACAGGGTAGACGAGACCCAGTACTTC
-,-,TRBJ2-1,11,TRBV10-3,CAISTGYEQFF,TGTGCCATCAGTACGGGGTATGAGCAGTTCTTC
-,-,TRBJ2-4,14,TRBV7-9,CASSPTAGPNIQYF,TGTGCCAGCAGTCCCACGGCAGGGCCAAACATTCAGTACTTC
TRBD1,-,TRBJ2-5,15,TRBV27,CASSAGTVGIETQYF,TGTGCCAGCAGTGCAGGGACAGTGGGGATAGAGACCCAGTACTTC
-,-,TRBJ1-5,13,TRBV29-1,CSVTDSNNQPQHF,TGCAGCGTCACCGACAGTAACAATCAGCCCCAGCATTTT
TRBD1,few,TRBJ1-4,15,TRBV4-1,CASSHEPGQTEKLFF,TGCGCCAGCAGCCATGAACCGGGACAGACGGAAAAACTGTTTTTT
TRBD2,-,TRBJ2-7,17,TRBV7-2,CASSLTHLAGVKDEQYF,TGTGCCAGCAGCTTAACCCATCTAGCGGGAGTAAAGGACGAGCAGTACTTC
-,-,TRBJ1-1,16,TRBV27,CASSLSNRKMNTEAFF,TGTGCCAGCAGTTTATCAAACAGGAAAATGAACACTGAAGCTTTCTTT
TRBD1,-,TRBJ2-1,15,TRBV12-3/TRBV12-4,CASSSLGTGVNEQFF,TGTGCCAGCAGTTCCTTGGGGACAGGGGTCAATGAGCAGTTCTTC
TRBD2,few,TRBJ2-1,12,TRBV15,CATIGGGNEQFF,TGTGCCACGATAGGCGGGGGGAATGAGCAGTTCTTC